This TCR beta chain derives from a study of blood T cell repertoires in COVID-19. Study-wide background: The United States, Italy and Spain were the sources of the acute and convalescent COVID-19 samples. T cells, B-cell-depleted T cells, or PBMCs supplied cDNA or gDNA.

Methods used by the authors: Quantification of nucleated cells was approximated via reference gene primer amplification. Sequenced by immunoSEQ multiplex PCR; TCRdb stores in-frame clones only, minus some. V and J calls and clone size are as listed in that table; D and trimming were resolved from the DNA. The sample holds some 20,000 clones; under 90% are singletons and the top ten take roughly 5.5%. CDR3 length: 14 amino acids. Deletions cut 6 bases from V and 0 bases from J, with 10 bases between. The germline CDR1 and CDR2 sequences are MRHNA and SNTAGT. The source of this sequence is a human donor in a cohort sampled during active COVID-19. The V gene is TRBV6-4, the J gene TRBJ2-3; D perhaps matches TRBD2 (6 bases). Material: peripheral blood. CDR3 protein: CASSPSGSTDTQYF. The CDR3 bases are TGTGCCAGCAGCCCCAGCGGGAGCACAGATACGCAGTATTTT.